The clone carrying this TCR beta chain was found once. Its target is unknown. Per the germline V gene, CDR1 is SGHNT and CDR2 is YYREEE (reference sequence). V lost 3 bases and J lost 1, with 11 bases in between. The CDR3 is 15 amino acids. The data derive from a study of OX40 agonist ivuxolimab in advanced cancers. Overall study findings and caveats: At 0.1 to 3.0 mg/kg, CD4+ and CD8+ blood T cells expanded clonally by week 6.

Profiled with immunoSEQ multiplex PCR; TCRdb holds only in-frame clones, not every one. In the table there are more than 45,000 clones, approximately 79% of which are singletons. This receptor was taken from an adult with an advanced solid tumor such as melanoma, head and neck, liver or kidney cancer. This sequence joins TRBV5-4 and TRBJ1-5; weak D call: TRBD1 (6 bases). Specimen: CD4+ or CD8+ T cells sorted from blood, collected in a trial of the OX40 agonist ivuxolimab. The CDR3 DNA reads TGTGCCAGCAGCTGGGGAGGGGGGAGCAATCAGCCCCAGCATTTT. Its protein is CASSWGGGSNQPQHF.